The 6 T cell receptor beta chains below were found in one sample sequenced in a study of blood T cell repertoires in COVID-19. Clones were sequenced by immunoSEQ multiplex PCR, and TCRdb holds only the in-frame ones, with some missing. This sample yields about 160,000 clones, of which over 80% are seen a single time; about 3.9% belongs to the top ten. Material: peripheral blood. The receptors were sampled from a woman in her sixties who had recovered from COVID-19.

The V gene is TRBV4-2, the J gene TRBJ2-1; 9 nucleotides line up with TRBD2. With 1 base clipped from V and 8 bases from J, the junction kept 9 bases outside the gene matches. The CDR3 totals 16 residues. In germline, CDR1 is LGHNA, CDR2 YNFKEQ. The CDR3 loop is CASSQGGGLADYEQFF. DNA for the CDR3: TGTGCCAGCAGCCAAGGGGGGGGACTAGCTGACTATGAGCAGTTCTTC.

The chain is built from TRBV3-1 (or the pseudogene TRBV3-2) and TRBJ1-5; weak D call: TRBD1 (5 bases). This CDR3 is 14 amino acids long. The V gene's germline CDR1 is LGHDT and CDR2 YNNKEL (reference sequence). V was shortened by 5 bases and J by 1 base, with 9 bases between the two germline ends. This chain's CDR3 is CASSIQGSNQPQHF. The CDR3 DNA sequence: TGTGCCAGCAGCATTCAGGGAAGCAATCAGCCCCAGCATTTT.

The chain couples TRBV11-3 to TRBJ2-3, with 8 bases aligning to TRBD1. CDR1 is SGHNT, CDR2 YENEEA, per germline. This CDR3 region has 17 residues. Trimming at V came to 4 bases and at J to 3 bases, leaving 12 bases not matched to a gene. The CDR3 loop is CASSSKTGEWGTDTQYF. In nucleotides, the CDR3 is TGTGCCAGCAGCTCGAAGACAGGGGAGTGGGGGACAGATACGCAGTATTTT. Complete variable domain (other parts from reference TRBV11-3 and TRBJ2-3): EAGVVQSPRYKIIEKKQPVAFWCNPISGHNTLYWYLQNLGQGPELLIRYENEEAVDDSQLPKDRFSAERLKGVDSTLKIQPAELGDSAVYLCASSSKTGEWGTDTQYFGPGTRLTVL.

The genes are TRBV28 and TRBJ2-7; 10 bases line up with TRBD1. This CDR3 is built from 14 residues. CDR1 is MDHEN, CDR2 SYDVKM, per germline. V was clipped by 7 bases and J by 1 base; unmatched bases: 4. CDR3 in amino acids: CASTGQGRSYEQYF. The CDR3 DNA is TGTGCCAGCACGGGACAGGGGCGATCCTACGAGCAGTACTTC. Supplemented by reference TRBV28 and TRBJ2-7, the full variable domain reads DVKVTQSSRYLVKRTGEKVFLECVQDMDHENMFWYRQDPGLGLRLIYFSYDVKMKEKGDIPEGYSVSREKKERFSLILESASTNQTSMYLCASTGQGRSYEQYFGPGTRLTVT.

The chain joins TRBV4-1 to TRBJ2-1; D may be TRBD1 (5 bases). The germline V gene encodes CDR1 MGHRA and CDR2 YSYEKL. The V gene lost 0 bases and the J gene lost 0 bases, with 15 bases spanning the gap. CDR3 length equals 18 residues. The CDR3 region is CASSQDALVDSSYNEQFF. The DNA of the CDR3 is TGCGCCAGCAGCCAAGATGCCCTCGTCGACAGCTCCTACAATGAGCAGTTCTTC.

A few counts support this clone. This chain uses TRBV9 with TRBJ1-1, with D hard to call. The germline V and J ends were trimmed by 2 bases and 3 bases, with 14 bases remaining between them. Germline V gene lookup returns CDR1 SGDLS and CDR2 YYNGEE. CDR3 length: 15 residues. CDR3 in amino acids: CASSVRGTADTEAFF. The CDR3 region has the DNA TGTGCCAGCAGCGTGAGAGGCACGGCGGACACTGAAGCTTTCTTT.